These 12 T cell receptor beta chains were sequenced from one sample in a study of breast tumors, draining lymph nodes, adjacent tissues. TCRdb reanalysed the multiplex PCR reads using MiXCR and keeps one entry per CDR3 protein. Seen here are 200,000 to 250,000 distinct CDR3 sequences, less than 35% observed once, and the top ten hold approximately 3.3%. The lymph nodes were axillary draining lymph nodes from breast cancer patients. The sample taken for sequencing was axillary lymph node tissue. The receptor source for this set is a female donor with breast cancer. Some clones in this sample may be carry-over from other donors' samples.

This clonotype was observed a handful of times. Mismatch with germline at one junction end may stem from a read error. V is TRBV20-1 and J is TRBJ1-2; 10 bases align to TRBD1. The CDR3 totals 12 residues. Germline lookup yields CDR1 DFQATT and CDR2 SNEGSKA (reference sequence). The CDR3 is CSARDRGYGSTF. Here the CDR3 DNA reads TGCAGTGCCCGGGACAGGGGCTATGGCTCCACCTTC.

This clonotype was found many times. CDR3 nucleotide sequence: TGTGCCACCAGTGCCCAGACAGGGGGCCAAGAGACCCAGTACTTC. Translating gives CATSAQTGGQETQYF. The genes are TRBV24-1 and TRBJ2-5; 9 bases map to TRBD1. The length of the CDR3 is 15 residues. Germline assignment: CDR1 KGHDR and CDR2 SFDVKD. The J segment lost 1 base and the V segment lost 5 bases, leaving 4 bases of the junction unmatched.

This clonotype has ten or more counts. The CDR3 DNA is TGTGCCAGCAGCCAGGAAACAGGGAGCTATGGCTACACCTTC. This translates into CASSQETGSYGYTF. The gene calls are TRBV3-1 and TRBJ1-2; TRBD1 is a possible D gene (6 bases). The length of the CDR3 is 14 residues. Trimming took 3 bases from V and 4 from J, leaving 12 bases between them. CDR1 and CDR2 from the germline V gene are LGHDT and YNNKEL (reference sequence).

The chain recombines TRBV2 with TRBJ2-1; 7 bases line up with TRBD2. J gave up 10 bases and V 3 bases, and 9 bases lay outside the gene matches. CDR3 length: 14 residues. The germline V gene encodes CDR1 SNHLY and CDR2 FYNNEI. CDR3 DNA sequence: TGTGCCAGCAGTGAGGGCTTAAGCGGGAAAGAGCAGTTCTTC. Its translation: CASSEGLSGKEQFF.

This clonotype was recorded at least ten times. The genes are TRBV4-1 and TRBJ2-7; 9 bases line up with TRBD2. Trimming removed 4 bases from V and 7 bases from J; junction bases left unmatched: 8. Germline CDR1 MGHRA, CDR2 YSYEKL. The CDR3 contains 14 residues. The CDR3 DNA reads as TGCGCCAGCAGCCCCCAGTGGGCGGGGGGGGAGCAGTACTTC. It codes for CASSPQWAGGEQYF.

This clonotype was observed at least ten times. This rearrangement joins TRBV24-1 to TRBJ1-2; 8 bases line up with TRBD1. V shed 5 bases and J 4 bases; nucleotides not matched to a gene: 8. This CDR3 comprises 15 residues. Germline V CDR1 and CDR2: KGHDR, SFDVKD. The CDR3 loop reads CATSAVGQGGYGYTF. CDR3 coding DNA: TGTGCCACCAGTGCTGTTGGACAGGGTGGCTATGGCTACACCTTC.

The CDR3 DNA is TGTGCCAGCAGCCTCGGGACTAGCGGGACTTTC. Translated: CASSLGTSGTF. The rearrangement joins TRBV7-2 to TRBJ2-6, with 11 bases matching TRBD2. The ends lost 5 bases at V and 18 bases at J; junction bases unmatched: 3. Germline V gene sequence: CDR1 SGHTA, CDR2 FQGNSA. The CDR3 totals 11 residues. Variable domain in full (rest from reference TRBV7-2 and TRBJ2-6): GAGVSQSPSNKVTEKGKDVELRCDPISGHTALYWYRQSLGQGLEFLIYFQGNSAPDKSGLPSDRFSAERTGGSVSTLTIQRTQQEDSAVYLCASSLGTSGTFGAGSRLTVL.

For this clonotype: This may be a read error, as it is one base from a much larger clone. The V gene is TRBV6-5, the J gene TRBJ2-2, with D perhaps assigned TRBD1 or TRBD2 (5 bases each). The CDR3 is made up of 15 amino acids. Looked up from germline, CDR1 is MNHEY and CDR2 is SVGAGI. With 7 bases removed from V and 0 bases from J, the gap between germline ends came to 12 bases. CDR3 in amino acids: CASNRDAANTGELFF. The CDR3 DNA reads TGTGCCAGCAACCGGGACGCCGCGAACACCGGGGAGCTGTTTTTT.

This clonotype was counted at least ten times. The CDR3 here is CASSQDLIAGSGLGEQYF. DNA of the CDR3: TGCGCCAGCAGCCAAGATCTTATAGCAGGGAGCGGTTTAGGGGAGCAGTACTTC. The V and J genes are TRBV4-3 and TRBJ2-7; D tentatively fits TRBD1 or TRBD2 (5 bases each). V shed 0 bases and J shed 7 bases, with 25 bases lying between them. CDR1 and CDR2 (germline): LGHNA, YSLEER. The CDR3 loop spans 18 amino acids.

The chain uses TRBV29-1 and TRBJ2-2; 11 positions agree with TRBD2. Per germline, CDR1 SQVTM and CDR2 ANQGSEA. The CDR3 totals 16 residues. With V trimmed by 1 base and J by 4 bases, 5 bases remained unmatched. The CDR3 region has the DNA TGCAGCGTTGAAGGGACTAGCGGGTGGGGCACCGGGGAGCTGTTTTTT. This codes for CSVEGTSGWGTGELFF.

The rearrangement joins TRBV9 to TRBJ2-7, with no clear D. The ends were cut back, 0 bases at V and 9 bases at J, with 1 base in the middle. The CDR3 covers 9 residues. The germline V gene has CDR1 SGDLS and CDR2 YYNGEE. CDR3 protein: CASSVGQYF. The CDR3 DNA is TGTGCCAGCAGCGTAGGGCAGTACTTC.

As concerns this clonotype: Relative to the germline gene, one junction end is altered; a read error may explain this. This chain links TRBV7-3 with TRBJ2-1, with D maybe TRBD1 (6 bases). The germline V gene has CDR1 SGHTA and CDR2 FQGTGA. The CDR3 covers 13 residues. The CDR3 DNA reads as TGTGCCGGCAGCTTAAGACAGGCCAATGAGCAGTTCTTC. Residues: CAGSLRQANEQFF.